Each of the 19 T cell receptor beta chains below was sequenced from the same sample in a study of graft-versus-host responses after intestinal transplantation. Here immunoSEQ multiplex PCR was the method, and the copy in TCRdb shows in-frame clones only, minus some. The table records about 130,000 clones, over 85% of them present only once. Their specific antigens are unknown. Specimen: unstimulated CD4+ T cells sorted from spleen or lymph node cells, collected before intestinal transplant. These receptors all come from a human donor who received an intestinal transplant.

The chain recombines TRBV2 with TRBJ2-1; D is perhaps TRBD1 or TRBD2 (5 bases each). V gave up 3 bases and J gave up 6 bases, with 9 bases separating them. This CDR3 region has 13 residues. Germline V gene lookup returns CDR1 SNHLY and CDR2 FYNNEI. CDR3 in amino acids: CASSEERGNEQFF. The CDR3 nucleotides read TGTGCCAGCAGTGAGGAGAGGGGCAATGAGCAGTTCTTC.

The chain recombines TRBV6-6 with TRBJ1-1, with 7 bases aligning to TRBD1. CDR1 MNHNY and CDR2 SVGAGI come from the germline V gene (reference sequence). The CDR3 runs to 15 residues. Unmatched junction bases numbered 7, after V lost 5 bases and J lost 1 base. The CDR3 DNA reads as TGTGCCAGCAGTGAGGACAGGCTGCGGAACACTGAAGCTTTCTTT. It codes for CASSEDRLRNTEAFF.

CDR3 DNA sequence: TGTGCCTGGAGTGCAGATTATAGCAATCAGCCCCAGCATTTT. This encodes CAWSADYSNQPQHF. The chain is built from TRBV30 and TRBJ1-5; no clear D gene. The CDR3 extends over 14 amino acids. The germline V and J ends were trimmed by 1 base and 0 bases, with 7 bases remaining between them. CDR1 and CDR2 from the germline V gene are GTSNPN and SVGIG (reference sequence).

The table lists this clone with a count of one. This chain joins TRBV21-1 and TRBJ1-2; the D call TRBD1 from the table was never checked on the DNA. TRBV21-1 is given as a pseudogene. This CDR3 region has 20 residues. The CDR3 protein is CASSKGRIKRGGSRYYGYTF. CDR3 nucleotide sequence: TGTGCCAGCAGCAAAGGCAGGATTAAGCGAGGGGGCTCAAGGTACTATGGCTACACCTTC.

The V call is TRBV7-2, the J call TRBJ2-6; D is undetermined. The CDR3 sequence is 14 residues long. V lost 1 base and J lost 3, with 4 bases in between. From germline, CDR1 is SGHTA and CDR2 FQGNSA. DNA for the CDR3: TGTGCCAGCAGCTTAGTCCTTGGGGCCAACGTCCTGACTTTC. Protein: CASSLVLGANVLTF.

This chain joins TRBV5-4 and TRBJ1-3, with 8 bases matching TRBD1. The ends lost 7 bases at V and 4 bases at J; junction bases unmatched: 7. Per germline, CDR1 SGHNT and CDR2 YYREEE (reference sequence). The CDR3 consists of 14 residues. CDR3 amino acids: CASFRTGSGNTIYF. CDR3 DNA sequence: TGTGCCAGCTTCCGGACAGGGTCCGGAAACACCATATATTTT.

The chain is built from TRBV27 and TRBJ1-3, with D possibly matching TRBD1 (6 bases). Germline CDR1 and CDR2: MNHEY and SMNVEV (reference sequence). The CDR3 extends over 15 amino acids. V was cut by 4 bases and J by 1 base, with 11 bases left in between. DNA of the CDR3: TGTGCCAGCAGTTCACAGGGTGCGTCTGGAAACACCATATATTTT. It is translated as CASSSQGASGNTIYF.

This clone was recorded only once. The V and J genes are TRBV6-1 and TRBJ2-1, with no clear D. CDR1 MNHNS and CDR2 SASEGT come from the germline V gene. V shed 5 bases and J shed 6 bases, with 11 bases lying between them. This CDR3 is 13 amino acids long. The CDR3, as DNA: TGTGCCAGCAGTATCCATCCGATCAATGAGCAGTTCTTC. Translating gives CASSIHPINEQFF.

The rearrangement links TRBV6-4 to TRBJ2-7; TRBD2 might be the D (7 bases). The CDR3 sequence is 14 residues long. Trimming stripped 6 bases from V and 4 bases from J, with 16 bases between. The V gene's germline CDR1 is MRHNA and CDR2 SNTAGT. CDR3: CASRERGGPYEQYF. The CDR3 nucleotides read TGTGCCAGCAGAGAGAGGGGGGGACCTTACGAGCAGTACTTC.

V usage is TRBV15 and J usage is TRBJ2-3; D is undetermined. The CDR3 is 14 amino acids. V lost 1 base and J lost 3, with 8 bases in between. Germline V gives CDR1 LNHNV, CDR2 YYDKDF (reference sequence). This CDR3 is CATSRGLGTDTQYF. CDR3 nucleotides: TGTGCCACCAGCAGAGGGCTAGGGACAGATACGCAGTATTTT. Full variable domain (missing parts from reference TRBV15 and TRBJ2-3): DAMVIQNPRYQVTQFGKPVTLSCSQTLNHNVMYWYQQKSSQAPKLLFHYYDKDFNNEADTPDNFQSRRPNTSFCFLDIRSPGLGDTAMYLCATSRGLGTDTQYFGPGTRLTVL.

V usage is TRBV29-1 and J usage is TRBJ2-3, with 8 bases matching TRBD1. V shed 6 bases, J shed 5 bases, and the junction held 16 bases outside the gene matches. The germline V gene encodes CDR1 SQVTM and CDR2 ANQGSEA. The CDR3 totals 16 residues. The CDR3 is CSVLGLTLRGQDTQYF. The CDR3 DNA follows: TGCAGCGTCCTGGGGCTAACACTCAGGGGGCAAGATACGCAGTATTTT.

This chain links TRBV4-2 with TRBJ1-2; D is undetermined. The V and J ends lost 0 bases and 8 bases respectively, with 16 bases between them. The CDR3 contains 15 residues. CDR1 and CDR2 from the germline V gene are LGHNA and YNFKEQ. The DNA of the CDR3 is TGTGCCAGCAGCCAAGATCTGAGGGAAACGCGGGGCTACACCTTC. Its protein product is CASSQDLRETRGYTF.

This chain uses TRBV6-1 with TRBJ2-7; D is undetermined. Germline values: CDR1 MNHNS, CDR2 SASEGT. Trimming removed 3 bases at V and 3 bases at J, with 9 bases between. The CDR3 runs 13 residues. The CDR3 sequence is CASSDTGVYEQYF. For the CDR3, the DNA is TGTGCCAGCAGTGATACCGGCGTCTACGAGCAGTACTTC.

The CDR3 nucleotides are TGTGCCAGCAGCCCCCCGGGCGGGAATCAGCCCCAGCATTTT. Protein product: CASSPPGGNQPQHF. The chain employs TRBV27 and TRBJ1-5; D is unresolved. The V gene's germline CDR1 is MNHEY and CDR2 SMNVEV (reference sequence). The V gene lost 6 bases and the J gene lost 4 bases, with 13 bases spanning the gap. The CDR3 runs to 14 residues.

The chain carries TRBV11-2 and TRBJ2-5; D ambiguous. The end of the DNA aligns better with TRBJ2-7, so the J call may be wrong. The CDR3 is 11 residues long. The V gene's germline CDR1 is SGHAT and CDR2 FQNNGV. Here the CDR3 reads CASSLAYEQYF. CDR3 bases: TGTGCCAGCAGCTTAGCCTACGAGCAGTACTTC.

The chain is built from TRBV7-2 and TRBJ2-5; D unresolved. Germline assignment: CDR1 SGHTA and CDR2 FQGNSA. With 1 base removed from V and 2 bases from J, the gap between germline ends came to 14 bases. The CDR3 spans 16 residues. In nucleotides, the CDR3 is TGTGCCAGCAGCTTAGACGCGGCAAGGCGGCAAGAGACCCAGTACTTC. Protein sequence: CASSLDAARRQETQYF.

A single count supports this clone. CDR3 DNA: TGTGCCAGCAGTTTCAGACAGGGGAGTTCTACGACTTTC. Its protein is CASSFRQGSSTTF. The V and J genes are TRBV27 and TRBJ2-6, with 8 bases aligning to TRBD1. This CDR3 region has 13 residues. V shed 3 bases, J shed 18 bases, and the junction held 10 bases outside the gene matches. Germline CDR1 reads MNHEY; CDR2 reads SMNVEV (reference sequence).

The chain uses TRBV29-1 and TRBJ2-7; TRBD1 matches at 9 bases. V lost 5 bases to trimming and J lost 5 bases; unmatched junction nucleotides: 10. Germline values: CDR1 SQVTM, CDR2 ANQGSEA. CDR3 length: 14 residues. The CDR3 sequence: CSVLKTGGIHEQYF. DNA for the CDR3: TGCAGCGTTTTAAAGACAGGGGGGATCCACGAGCAGTACTTC.

The chain uses TRBV29-1 and TRBJ1-1; 8 bases agree with TRBD1. Looked up from germline, CDR1 is SQVTM and CDR2 is ANQGSEA. This CDR3 is 11 amino acids long. The trim removed 5 bases at V and 7 bases at J, leaving 3 bases unmatched. In nucleotides, the CDR3 is TGCAGCGTTCGACAGGGGATTGAAGCTTTCTTT. Protein: CSVRQGIEAFF. Combining the CDR3 with reference TRBV29-1 and TRBJ1-1 gives the whole variable domain SAVISQKPSRDICQRGTSLTIQCQVDSQVTMMFWYRQQPGQSLTLIATANQGSEATYESGFVIDKFPISRPNLTFSTLTVSNMSPEDSSIYLCSVRQGIEAFFGQGTRLTVV.